The following is a TCR beta chain sequence with its context. Which antigen it targets is not known. No clone much larger than this one lies a single base away; base qualities are absent. This record comes from a study of OX40 agonist ivuxolimab in advanced cancers. Background on the whole study: The costimulatory receptor OX40 (CD134) was targeted by ivuxolimab, a fully human IgG2 agonistic monoclonal antibody. Intravenous ivuxolimab was administered to patients every 2 weeks at six dose levels: 0.01, 0.1, 0.3, 1.5, 3 and 10 mg/kg. Among the roughly 50 dose-escalation patients, roughly 20 had hepatocellular carcinoma, roughly 15 melanoma, 9 renal cell carcinoma and 9 head and neck cancer. The dose-escalation cohort was 82.7% male with a mean age of roughly 62 years, ranging from roughly 23 to 79. Patients were allowed to have had prior anti-PD-1, anti-PD-L1 or anti-CTLA-4 therapy, and approximately 39% of the dose-escalation patients had been treated with checkpoint inhibitors. Partial responses were achieved by three dose-escalation patients, of whom one had hepatocellular carcinoma and two had cutaneous melanoma. The purpose of peripheral TCRbeta sequencing was to test whether ivuxolimab changed TCR sequence diversity and led to clonal T-cell expansion. The paper describes the monotherapy dose-escalation part (N = 52 patients) of the phase I trial of ivuxolimab.

As encoded in the germline V gene, CDR1 is SGHTS while CDR2 is YDEGEE. The CDR3 holds 14 amino acids from the cysteine to the phenylalanine. The read is trimmed to its CDR3 DNA, 42 bases read in frame from base 1. V is cut by 4 bases and J by 11 bases, and the space between the germline ends is 20 bases. Study-level results and caveats: Low levels of normalized T-cell clonal expansion were also seen in some patients who did not respond. At doses of 0.1 to 3.0 mg/kg, clonal expansion of both CD4+ and CD8+ blood T cells was observed from baseline to week 6. Partial responders in the 0.1-3.0 mg/kg groups had among the lowest normalized peripheral clonal expansion, especially among CD8+ T cells. Antigen specificity was not determined for the clonally expanded peripheral T cells. On average, CD8+ T cells showed more expanded clones than CD4+ T cells after ivuxolimab.

The trial excluded patients who had a history of autoimmune disease or were on systemic immunosuppression. In every dose cohort, peripheral blood was drawn for TCR sequencing at baseline, cycle 4 day 1, and cycle 7 day 1. The samples were taken from a phase I, first-in-human, multicenter, open-label dose-escalation trial of ivuxolimab. Adults with locally advanced or metastatic head and neck squamous cell, hepatocellular, melanoma or renal cell carcinoma were enrolled in the trial. Before TCR sequencing, CD4+ T cells and CD8+ T cells from peripheral blood were sorted into separate populations. Genomic DNA was isolated from the sorted cells so that the TCRbeta CDR3 region could be sequenced. The immunoSEQ Assay was used to sequence the TCRbeta CDR3 regions. This is the immuneACCESS table as TCRdb keeps it, with only in-frame sequences that have V and J called. A part of the clones is gone; compared with another copy, unresolved V genes explain less than half, and the rest is unexplained. In this sample the table shows tens of thousands of clones, about 85% of which occur a single time. The ten largest clones represent over 3% of the sample.

The TCR originated in an adult with an advanced solid tumor such as melanoma, head and neck, liver or kidney cancer. Sequences were derived from CD4+ or CD8+ T cells sorted from blood, sampled in a trial of the OX40 agonist ivuxolimab. The rearrangement combines TRBV5-8 with TRBJ2-3; no D gene is confidently identified. This receptor carries the CDR3 CASSPYGSRVRQYF. The DNA sequence follows: TGTGCCAGCAGCCCCTACGGGTCCCGGGTCAGGCAGTATTTT.